The 15 T cell receptor beta chains given below trace back to one sample, sequenced in a study of post-analysis software for immune sequencing data. Unique molecular identifiers were present in the TCR beta cDNA libraries. TCRdb used MiXCR to reprocess the PCR reads, holding one entry per CDR3 protein. The table includes roughly 650,000 distinct CDR3 sequences, 55% to 60% detected once. No antigen is known for these receptors. Study findings and constraints: Five or six TRBV segments, TRBV5-6, TRBV5-1 and TRBV20-1 among them, were found more frequent in patients than controls.

Input material: blood. The receptor source for this set is a girl aged 2 to 10 with multiple sclerosis.

This clonotype was detected a few times. CDR3 DNA sequence: TGTGCCACCAGCAGAGATAGGGGCGGGGCTTCCTACGAGCAGTACTTC. Its protein product is CATSRDRGGASYEQYF. V is TRBV15 and J is TRBJ2-7; D possibly corresponds to TRBD2 (6 bases). V shed 0 bases and J shed 1 base, with 13 bases lying between them. The length of the CDR3 is 16 residues. Germline CDR1 is LNHNV and CDR2 is YYDKDF (reference sequence).

Only a few counts were recorded for this clonotype. The chain recombines TRBV12-3 or TRBV12-4 with TRBJ2-7; 9 nucleotides align to TRBD2. This CDR3 contains 15 residues. After removal of 5 bases from V and 2 bases from J, the junction contained 7 bases not matched to a gene. CDR3 nucleotides: TGTGCCAGCAGTCTCAGAGCGGGAGGCCCCTACGAGCAGTACTTC. Translation gives CASSLRAGGPYEQYF.

In regard to this clonotype: Because the CDR3 is missing its conserved closing phenylalanine or tryptophan, this is likely a read error. V is TRBV29-1 and J is TRBJ2-1; a possible D gene is TRBD1 (6 bases). Per the germline V gene, CDR1 is SQVTM and CDR2 is ANQGSEA. V lost 0 bases, J lost 13 bases, and 16 bases lay in between. There are 13 residues in the CDR3. CDR3 sequence: CSVEDQLGQSQFV. The CDR3, as DNA: TGCAGCGTTGAAGACCAACTCGGACAGAGCCAGTTCGTC.

The chain recombines TRBV5-1 with TRBJ2-5, with D unclear. Trimming took off 4 bases at V and 0 bases at J, with 13 bases between the two ends. The CDR3 length is 15 residues. CDR1 and CDR2 (germline): SGHRS, YFSETQ. Here the CDR3 reads CASSQTGLYQETQYF. Here the CDR3 DNA reads TGCGCCAGCAGCCAAACCGGATTGTACCAAGAGACCCAGTACTTC.

V usage is TRBV5-1 and J usage is TRBJ2-3; weak D call: TRBD1 (5 bases). The CDR3 extends over 17 amino acids. Trimming removed 3 bases at V and 1 base at J, with 18 bases between. CDR1 and CDR2 (germline): SGHRS, YFSETQ. The CDR3 spells CASSSTPGWRGTDTQYF. DNA of the CDR3: TGCGCCAGCAGCTCAACCCCAGGGTGGCGAGGCACAGATACGCAGTATTTT.

This clonotype was seen a handful of times. The rearrangement uses TRBV4-3 and TRBJ2-3; 10 nucleotides align to TRBD2. This CDR3 region has 19 residues. Germline V gene data show CDR1 as LGHNA and CDR2 as YSLEER. The trim removed 3 bases at V and 6 bases at J, leaving 18 bases unmatched. The CDR3 protein is CASSHAIDGGLAGDDTQYF. The CDR3 nucleotides read TGCGCCAGCAGCCATGCCATAGATGGGGGGCTAGCGGGAGATGATACGCAGTATTTT.

The gene calls are TRBV29-1 and TRBJ2-7; TRBD2 aligns across 8 bases. This CDR3 is 17 amino acids long. Per germline, CDR1 SQVTM and CDR2 ANQGSEA. Trimming removed 4 bases from V and 7 bases from J; junction bases left unmatched: 21. The CDR3 DNA reads TGCAGCGTTGCGGGTTTTAACAGCGGGAGAATCGTGGAGGAGCAGTACTTC. Its protein product is CSVAGFNSGRIVEEQYF.

This clonotype occurred a few times. The chain carries TRBV10-3 and TRBJ1-2; possibly TRBD1 for D (5 bases). This CDR3 comprises 16 residues. The V gene's germline CDR1 is ENHRY and CDR2 SYGVKD. With 5 bases removed from V and 5 bases from J, the gap between germline ends came to 21 bases. The CDR3 sequence is CAISPPTDRTPYGYTF. The CDR3, as DNA: TGTGCCATCAGTCCCCCAACCGATCGGACACCGTATGGCTACACCTTC.

This rearrangement joins TRBV6-4 to TRBJ1-2; TRBD1 agrees at 8 bases. The V and J ends lost 8 bases and 5 bases, in that order; junction bases with no gene match: 4. The length of the CDR3 is 12 residues. Germline assignment: CDR1 MRHNA and CDR2 SNTAGT. CDR3 bases: TGTGCCAGCTCAGGGGGCGAGTATGGCTACACCTTC. Its protein product is CASSGGEYGYTF.

The chain links TRBV11-2 to TRBJ2-5; a weak D match, TRBD2 (5 bases). Judging by the DNA end, TRBJ2-7 fits better; the J call may be wrong. The CDR3 consists of 15 residues. Germline CDR1 and CDR2: SGHAT and FQNNGV. The CDR3 nucleotides are TGTGCCAGCAGCACTAGTCCGGCCAGCTCCTACGAGCAGTACTTC. Amino acid sequence: CASSTSPASSYEQYF.

This clonotype appeared a single time. CDR3 loop: CASSSLAFSRGKLFF. In nucleotides, the CDR3 is TGTGCCAGCAGTTCCCTTGCTTTTTCTCGCGGAAAACTGTTTTTT. The chain has TRBV27 and TRBJ1-4; no clear D gene. V dropped 4 bases and J dropped 10 bases, with 19 bases sitting between them. CDR1 and CDR2 from the germline V gene are MNHEY and SMNVEV (reference sequence). This CDR3 contains 15 residues.

The V and J genes are TRBV7-9 and TRBJ1-4, with TRBD1 matching over 8 bases. V was clipped by 5 bases and J by 8 bases; unmatched bases: 10. Germline CDR1 and CDR2: SEHNR and FQNEAQ (reference sequence). There are 15 residues in the CDR3. The CDR3 bases are TGTGCCAGCAGCACAACCAGGGGGCCGGGAGAAAAACTGTTTTTT. It specifies CASSTTRGPGEKLFF.

The chain joins TRBV5-4 to TRBJ2-2, with D possibly TRBD1 on 6 matching bases. Trimming removed 4 bases at V and 3 bases at J, with 22 bases between. This CDR3 has 18 amino acids. Germline values: CDR1 SGHNT, CDR2 YYREEE (reference sequence). CDR3 in DNA: TGTGCCAGCAGCGAGCTTCGCGTCCAGGGGCTGGACACCGGGGAGCTGTTTTTT. Protein sequence: CASSELRVQGLDTGELFF.

The V call is TRBV29-1, the J call TRBJ2-3, with D tentatively TRBD2 (6 bases). The V end was cut by 4 bases, the J end by 9 bases, with 11 bases between. The CDR3 runs 11 residues. CDR1 and CDR2 from the germline V gene are SQVTM and ANQGSEA. CDR3 protein: CSVGPGGTQYF. The CDR3 DNA reads as TGCAGCGTTGGCCCCGGGGGAACGCAGTATTTT.

This clonotype was observed once. This rearrangement joins TRBV6-2 or TRBV6-3 to TRBJ2-1; TRBD2 aligns across 12 bases. V was clipped by 0 bases and J by 0 bases; unmatched bases: 18. The V gene's germline CDR1 is MNHEY and CDR2 SVGEGT. This CDR3 spans 23 amino acids. The CDR3 protein is CASSYSRKTSGGDKFSSYNEQFF. DNA of the CDR3: TGTGCCAGCAGTTACTCCCGTAAGACTAGCGGGGGAGACAAGTTTAGCTCCTACAATGAGCAGTTCTTC.